The 10 T cell receptor beta chains given below trace back to one sample, sequenced in a study of shared clonotypes between healthy human individuals (dated by TCRdb to the early 2020s). The protocol used for the library was the immunoSEQ multiplex PCR assay. TCRdb obtained this table from immuneACCESS and retained in-frame rearrangements with V and J assigned. These tables miss some clones; where compared with another copy, unresolved V genes account for less than half of the shortfall, and the remainder is unexplained. Counted in this sample were about 460,000 clones; roughly 80% of them appeared once. The top ten constitute about 12% of the sample. Input material: PBMCs. The receptors derive from a woman in her 40s in good health. Some clones in this sample may be carry-over from other donors' samples.

The CDR3 DNA reads TGTGCCAGCAGCCCTCTCCTCGACTTCAATGAGCAGTTCTTC. Translating gives CASSPLLDFNEQFF. The chain links TRBV14 to TRBJ2-1, with no clear D. The germline V gene has CDR1 SGHDN and CDR2 FVKESK. The CDR3 consists of 14 residues. Trimming shortened V by 4 bases and J by 6 bases, and 13 bases separated the two germline ends. The whole variable domain, remainder taken from reference TRBV14 and TRBJ2-1, is EAGVTQFPSHSVIEKGQTVTLRCDPISGHDNLYWYRRVMGKEIKFLLHFVKESKQDESGMPNNRFLAERTGGTYSTLKVQPAELEDSGVYFCASSPLLDFNEQFFGPGTRLTVL.

As regards this clone: This sequence is one base from a far larger clone and is likely a read error. The chain combines TRBV4-2 with TRBJ2-1; possibly TRBD2 for D (6 bases). The CDR3 has 15 residues. The germline V and J ends were trimmed by 0 bases and 6 bases, with 12 bases remaining between them. Germline V gene sequence: CDR1 LGHNA, CDR2 YNFKEQ. The CDR3 DNA reads as TGTGCCAGCAGCCAAGATCTCGGGGGACGCAATGAGCAGTTCTTC. It codes for CASSQDLGGRNEQFF.

Regarding this clone: This may be a read error, as it is one base from a much larger clone. V usage is TRBV6-6 and J usage is TRBJ2-1; 7 bases align to TRBD1. V dropped 6 bases and J dropped 2; count of bases not matched to a gene: 7. The CDR3 runs 15 residues. The germline V gene has CDR1 MNHNY and CDR2 SVGAGI (reference sequence). Here the CDR3 DNA reads TGTGCCAGCAGCCTTCAAGGGGGCCCCTACAATGAGCAGTTCTTC. Encoded protein: CASSLQGGPYNEQFF.

The sample holds a few counts of this clone. The chain combines TRBV5-1 with TRBJ2-3, with D tentatively TRBD2 (5 bases). Germline V gives CDR1 SGHRS, CDR2 YFSETQ. The CDR3 is made up of 15 amino acids. V was cut by 7 bases and J by 0 bases, with 15 bases left in between. CDR3: CASFRGAASTDTQYF. The CDR3 coding sequence is TGCGCCAGCTTCCGTGGAGCGGCAAGCACAGATACGCAGTATTTT.

The J gene is TRBJ1-4, the V gene TRBV5-6, with 7 bases aligning to TRBD1. CDR1 and CDR2 from the germline V gene are SGHDT and YYEEEE. Trimming cost V 1 base and J 7 bases; bases outside gene matches: 4. The length of the CDR3 is 14 residues. The CDR3 nucleotides are TGTGCCAGCAGCTTGAGACAGGGCTTTGAAAAACTGTTTTTT. It specifies CASSLRQGFEKLFF.

The chain carries TRBV30 and TRBJ2-3, with 9 bases fitting TRBD2. CDR1 GTSNPN and CDR2 SVGIG come from the germline V gene (reference sequence). The CDR3 is made up of 16 amino acids. Trimming cost V 7 bases and J 0 bases; bases outside gene matches: 11. The CDR3 loop reads CASSNLAGRSTDTQYF. For the CDR3, the DNA is TGTGCCTCCTCTAATCTAGCGGGAAGAAGCACAGATACGCAGTATTTT. Complete variable domain (other parts from reference TRBV30 and TRBJ2-3): SQTIHQWPATLVQPVGSPLSLECTVEGTSNPNLYWYRQAAGRGLQLLFYSVGIGQISSEVPQNLSASRPQDRQFILSSKKLLLSDSGFYLCASSNLAGRSTDTQYFGPGTRLTVL.

This clone came up once. This chain connects TRBV6-5 to TRBJ1-4; D uncertain. The ends were cut back, 5 bases at V and 7 bases at J, with 11 bases in the middle. The CDR3 is 13 amino acids. Looked up from germline, CDR1 is MNHEY and CDR2 is SVGAGI. The chain's CDR3 is CASSEIGPEKLFF. The CDR3 bases are TGTGCCAGCAGTGAAATAGGGCCTGAAAAACTGTTTTTT.

CDR3 bases: TGTGCCAGCAGCTTAAGGCCAGGGACGAGGACGGAGTCCGGGGAGCTGTTTTTT. Translating it yields CASSLRPGTRTESGELFF. The chain joins TRBV7-2 to TRBJ2-2; either TRBD1 or TRBD2 may fit D (5 bases each). Germline V gene data show CDR1 as SGHTA and CDR2 as FQGNSA. The ends were cut back, 2 bases at V and 6 bases at J, with 22 bases in the middle. The CDR3 extends over 18 amino acids.

The V and J genes are TRBV5-6 and TRBJ2-7, with TRBD2 identical over 10 bases. J was trimmed by 2 bases and V by 4 bases; bases with no gene match: 6. The CDR3 contains 15 residues. The V gene's germline CDR1 is SGHDT and CDR2 YYEEEE. DNA of the CDR3: TGTGCCAGCAGCCCTCTAGCGGGAGAACCCTACGAGCAGTACTTC. It codes for CASSPLAGEPYEQYF.

V gene TRBV21-1 combines with J gene TRBJ2-2; the D call in the table, TRBD1, was not verified against the DNA. TRBV21-1 is a pseudogene segment. This CDR3 has 14 residues. CDR3 amino acids: CASSLRTATGELFF. The DNA of the CDR3 is TGTGCCAGCAGCTTGCGGACAGCAACCGGGGAGCTGTTTTTT.